The clone carrying this T cell receptor (beta chain) has just one count. This sample was included in a study of technical replicates of blood from several donors. The germline CDR1 and CDR2 sequences are SEHNR and FQNEAQ (reference sequence). CDR3 length equals 12 residues. V shed 4 bases and J shed 3 bases, with 7 bases lying between them. Using immunoSEQ multiplex PCR, the repertoire was profiled, and TCRdb retains in-frame clones only, with some absent. The repertoire holds tens of thousands of clones, with just under 95% as singletons. The TCR originated in a human donor in good health. Some clones in this sample may be carry-over from other donors' samples. The chain carries TRBV7-9 and TRBJ2-7, with no clear D. The sample comprised PBMCs. CDR3: CASSSFSYEQYF. In DNA, the CDR3 is TGTGCCAGCAGCTCTTTCAGCTACGAGCAGTACTTC.